This TCR beta chain was captured by sequencing in a study of CD8 T cells in ankylosing spondylitis. Study-level results: Characteristic of ankylosing spondylitis blood, it appeared, was a TCR beta motif comprising about eight highly homologous variants.

The CDR3 is 12 amino acids. The V gene lost 6 bases and the J gene lost 7 bases, with 9 bases spanning the gap. The germline gives CDR1 SGHTA, CDR2 FQGNSA. As regards this clonotype: Its antigen is unidentified.

TCRdb processed the 5' RACE reads anew with MiXCR; each CDR3 protein has one entry. The sample includes roughly 400,000 distinct CDR3 sequences, more than 20% of them seen just once. The genes are TRBV7-2 and TRBJ1-4, with D unresolved. Sequenced input: blood, either unsorted or a sorted T cell fraction (not recorded which). The receptor was derived from a male donor with ankylosing spondylitis. The CDR3 bases are TGTGCCAGCAGTCAAAATCGTGAAAAACTGTTTTTT. It translates to CASSQNREKLFF.